Following are 31 T cell receptor beta chains from one sample sequenced in a study of T-cell memory formation after mild COVID-19. TCRdb redid the calling of the 5' RACE reads with MiXCR, one entry per CDR3 protein. The profile covers roughly 560,000 distinct CDR3 sequences, with roughly 21% appearing a single time and under 15% taken by the ten largest. Input material: PBMCs or a T cell subset sorted from them (not recorded which). The receptors shown here come from an adult woman who had mild COVID-19 (a few samples of this study predate the infection). Cell type and time point are not known.

This clonotype was counted a few times. The chain employs TRBV5-6 and TRBJ1-4; the D is unclear. The CDR3 has 14 amino acids. Germline V gives CDR1 SGHDT, CDR2 YYEEEE. V was trimmed by 2 bases and J by 5 bases, leaving 10 bases between them. CDR3 nucleotides: TGTGCCAGCAGCTTTTATCAAGGGAATGAAAAACTGTTTTTT. This sequence encodes CASSFYQGNEKLFF.

This clonotype has a handful of counts. This chain connects TRBV20-1 to TRBJ2-1; D gene ambiguous. This CDR3 region has 13 residues. V lost 6 bases and J 5 bases, leaving 14 bases between the germline ends. Germline V gene data show CDR1 as DFQATT and CDR2 as SNEGSKA (reference sequence). The CDR3 nucleotides are TGCAGTGCCCAAGGTGGGCGTAACAATGAGCAGTTCTTC. It translates to CSAQGGRNNEQFF.

This clonotype was found once. This chain joins TRBV5-5 and TRBJ2-7; 7 bases align to TRBD1. Per germline, CDR1 SGHKS and CDR2 YYEKEE (reference sequence). CDR3 length equals 17 residues. J lost 0 bases, V lost 4 bases, and 13 bases had no gene match. Here the CDR3 reads CASSTPNRGKSSYEQYF. In DNA form, the CDR3 reads TGTGCCAGCAGCACACCGAACAGGGGCAAAAGCTCCTACGAGCAGTACTTC.

This clonotype was detected only a few times. The chain combines TRBV15 with TRBJ2-7; D gene uncertain. The germline gives CDR1 LNHNV, CDR2 YYDKDF (reference sequence). The V gene lost 1 base and the J gene lost 9 bases, with 16 bases spanning the gap. This CDR3 contains 14 residues. The CDR3 DNA sequence: TGTGCCACCAGCAGAGGACAAACGAACGACCTGCAGTACTTC. Translating gives CATSRGQTNDLQYF.

This clonotype was recorded a few times. The chain uses TRBV7-6 and TRBJ2-3, with 11 bases identical to TRBD1. The J segment lost 4 bases and the V segment lost 3 bases, leaving 9 bases of the junction unmatched. There are 17 residues in the CDR3. Germline assignment: CDR1 SGHVS and CDR2 FNYEAQ. The CDR3 sequence: CASSLTYRGQGADTQYF. CDR3 DNA sequence: TGTGCCAGCAGCTTGACTTATAGGGGACAGGGGGCAGATACGCAGTATTTT.

This clonotype was seen only a few times. V gene TRBV7-9 combines with J gene TRBJ2-5, with 7 positions matching TRBD1. This CDR3 has 17 residues. Trimming at V came to 2 bases and at J to 1 base, leaving 10 bases not matched to a gene. CDR1 and CDR2 from the germline V gene are SEHNR and FQNEAQ (reference sequence). This CDR3 is CASSLTTGLLLQETQYF. CDR3 DNA sequence: TGTGCCAGCAGCTTAACGACAGGGCTGCTTCTCCAAGAGACCCAGTACTTC.

V is TRBV5-1 and J is TRBJ2-1, with 8 bases matching TRBD1. The V gene end was trimmed by 4 bases and the J gene end by 3 bases; junction bases not matched to a gene: 6. CDR1 SGHRS and CDR2 YFSETQ come from the germline V gene. The CDR3 has 15 amino acids. CDR3 nucleotides: TGCGCCAGCAGCCCGGACAGGGCCGACTACAATGAGCAGTTCTTC. Its translation is CASSPDRADYNEQFF.

A few counts support this clonotype. The rearrangement uses TRBV4-3 and TRBJ2-2; weak D call: TRBD1 (6 bases). V shed 0 bases and J shed 2 bases, with 10 bases lying between them. The germline V gene encodes CDR1 LGHNA and CDR2 YSLEER. This CDR3 contains 16 residues. CDR3 residues: CASSQEVGANTGELFF. CDR3 coding DNA: TGCGCCAGCAGCCAAGAAGTGGGGGCTAACACCGGGGAGCTGTTTTTT.

This rearrangement joins TRBV19 to TRBJ1-5, with D maybe TRBD1 (5 bases). Germline CDR1 and CDR2: LNHDA and SQIVND (reference sequence). With 1 base removed from V and 1 base from J, the gap between germline ends came to 11 bases. The CDR3 consists of 16 residues. CDR3 protein: CASSIGAGRSNQPQHF. The CDR3 nucleotides read TGTGCCAGTAGTATAGGGGCAGGGAGGAGCAATCAGCCCCAGCATTTT.

This clonotype was seen a handful of times. This sequence joins TRBV12-3 or TRBV12-4 and TRBJ2-1, with 12 bases aligning to TRBD2. CDR3 length: 15 residues. The trim removed 3 bases at V and 9 bases at J, leaving 6 bases unmatched. CDR3 protein: CASSFPSGGAAEQFF. The CDR3 coding sequence is TGTGCCAGCAGTTTCCCTAGCGGGGGGGCCGCTGAGCAGTTCTTC.

The V call is TRBV9, the J call TRBJ2-3; either TRBD1 or TRBD2 may supply D (5 bases each). V shed 2 bases and J shed 11 bases, with 12 bases lying between them. The CDR3 covers 12 residues. The germline gives CDR1 SGDLS, CDR2 YYNGEE. The CDR3 sequence: CASSVGPNEQYF. The CDR3 coding sequence is TGTGCCAGCAGCGTGGGACCTAATGAGCAGTATTTT.

This clonotype was picked up a small number of times. The rearrangement links TRBV6-6 to TRBJ2-2, with 9 bases fitting TRBD2. The J segment lost 3 bases and the V segment lost 6 bases, leaving 8 bases of the junction unmatched. The germline gives CDR1 MNHNY, CDR2 SVGAGI (reference sequence). This CDR3 region has 16 residues. CDR3 sequence: CASRRPGLADTGELFF. CDR3 nucleotides: TGTGCCAGCAGGCGTCCGGGACTAGCAGACACCGGGGAGCTGTTTTTT.

This chain connects TRBV7-9 to TRBJ1-1, with TRBD1 identical over 7 bases. Per germline, CDR1 SEHNR and CDR2 FQNEAQ (reference sequence). The CDR3 runs to 14 residues. The junction had 11 bases not matched to a gene; V was cut back by 6 bases and J by 7 bases. This CDR3 is CASRSTGTEFEAFF. The DNA for the CDR3 is TGTGCCAGCAGATCGACCGGGACAGAATTTGAAGCTTTCTTT.

The rearrangement links TRBV9 to TRBJ2-3; TRBD1 is a possible D gene (5 bases). The CDR3 runs to 14 residues. Trimming stripped 4 bases from V and 3 bases from J, with 12 bases between. The germline CDR1 and CDR2 sequences are SGDLS and YYNGEE. CDR3 DNA: TGTGCCAGCAGCTTATCGACAGAGACAGATACGCAGTATTTT. Translating gives CASSLSTETDTQYF.

The V call is TRBV5-1, the J call TRBJ2-5; D call uncertain. This CDR3 region has 17 residues. In germline, CDR1 is SGHRS, CDR2 YFSETQ. V gave up 0 bases and J gave up 0 bases, with 15 bases separating them. CDR3 in amino acids: CASSLGPRGAYQETQYF. The CDR3, as DNA: TGCGCCAGCAGCTTGGGGCCCCGCGGTGCGTACCAAGAGACCCAGTACTTC.

This clonotype has more than one count but fewer than ten. The chain links TRBV12-3 or TRBV12-4 to TRBJ2-4; D may be TRBD1 (5 bases). Trimming took 8 bases from V and 9 from J, leaving 17 bases between them. CDR3 length: 13 amino acids. The CDR3 bases are TGTGCCAGCTTAGCATACGCTAGGGGCATTCAGTACTTC. This translates into CASLAYARGIQYF.

This chain links TRBV7-9 with TRBJ2-3; D possibly corresponds to TRBD2 (5 bases). There are 15 residues in the CDR3. The V and J ends lost 5 bases and 3 bases respectively, with 15 bases between them. Per germline, CDR1 SEHNR and CDR2 FQNEAQ (reference sequence). The CDR3 region has the DNA TGTGCCAGCAGCCCCGGCCCCGGGGTGACAGATACGCAGTATTTT. Encoded protein: CASSPGPGVTDTQYF.

This chain joins TRBV4-1 and TRBJ2-7; D may correspond to TRBD1 or TRBD2 (5 bases each). The CDR3 length is 14 residues. The V end lost 0 bases, the J end lost 7 bases, and 13 bases lay between the germline ends. Germline CDR1 is MGHRA and CDR2 is YSYEKL. The CDR3 DNA reads as TGCGCCAGCAGCCAAGAGCAGGGACGTGCGGAGCAGTACTTC. Translation: CASSQEQGRAEQYF.

The CDR3 sequence is CASSFGVTGANVLTF. CDR3 DNA sequence: TGTGCCAGCAGTTTCGGGGTGACAGGGGCCAACGTCCTGACTTTC. The genes are TRBV27 and TRBJ2-6, with D perhaps TRBD2 (5 bases). V was pared by 3 bases and J by 4 bases, with 10 bases between. The V gene's germline CDR1 is MNHEY and CDR2 SMNVEV (reference sequence). The CDR3 runs to 15 residues.

This clonotype turned up a few times. The chain employs TRBV29-1 and TRBJ2-7; possibly TRBD2 for D (6 bases). Germline V gives CDR1 SQVTM, CDR2 ANQGSEA. Trimming left V 6 bases short and J 1 base short, with 13 bases between. The CDR3 contains 13 residues. CDR3 residues: CSVVAGQSYEQYF. Written as DNA, the CDR3 is TGCAGCGTCGTGGCGGGGCAGTCCTACGAGCAGTACTTC.

This clonotype appeared a few times. The chain links TRBV5-4 to TRBJ2-1; 8 bases agree with TRBD1. V was pared by 3 bases and J by 9 bases, with 5 bases of the junction left unmatched. CDR1 and CDR2 from the germline V gene are SGHNT and YYREEE (reference sequence). The CDR3 contains 13 residues. In DNA, the CDR3 is TGTGCCAGCAGCTCGTGGACAGGGACTGAGCAGTTCTTC. Translation gives CASSSWTGTEQFF.

Only a few counts were recorded for this clonotype. The chain is built from TRBV4-3 and TRBJ1-2, with 9 bases identical to TRBD1. CDR1 is LGHNA, CDR2 YSLEER, per germline. The CDR3 totals 17 residues. Unmatched junction bases numbered 12, after V lost 0 bases and J lost 7 bases. The DNA for the CDR3 is TGCGCCAGCAGCCAAGAACTCCCACACAGGGGGCGAGGTGGCTACACCTTC. Protein sequence: CASSQELPHRGRGGYTF.

This clonotype was observed a handful of times. The chain has TRBV24-1 and TRBJ2-3; TRBD2 agrees at 8 bases. The CDR3 sequence is 16 residues long. V was pared by 5 bases and J by 2 bases, with 8 bases of the junction left unmatched. Germline CDR1 reads KGHDR; CDR2 reads SFDVKD. The CDR3 region has the DNA TGTGCCACCAGTGGAGGGGCGGGGGGACCCACAGATACGCAGTATTTT. This sequence encodes CATSGGAGGPTDTQYF.

The chain links TRBV30 to TRBJ2-7; TRBD1 matches at 9 bases. Germline CDR1 GTSNPN, CDR2 SVGIG (reference sequence). J lost 7 bases, V lost 2 bases, and 6 bases had no gene match. This CDR3 spans 13 amino acids. CDR3 region: CAWSPGTGREQYF. In DNA form, the CDR3 reads TGTGCCTGGAGTCCCGGGACAGGGCGTGAGCAGTACTTC.

This clonotype was counted a few times. Here the CDR3 reads CASSSRQLNTEAFF. Here the CDR3 DNA reads TGTGCCAGCAGTTCCCGACAGTTGAACACTGAAGCTTTCTTT. V usage is TRBV6-2 or TRBV6-3 and J usage is TRBJ1-1; D is possibly TRBD1 (5 bases). Germline values: CDR1 MNHEY, CDR2 SVGEGT. This CDR3 spans 14 amino acids. Trimming took 4 bases from V and 0 from J, leaving 9 bases between them.

On this clonotype: At one of its ends the junction is not consistent with the germline gene, which may arise from a read error. The chain employs TRBV2 and TRBJ2-5, with unresolved D. CDR1 and CDR2 from the germline V gene are SNHLY and FYNNEI. This CDR3 spans 14 amino acids. CDR3: CASNAQAAWETQYF. Written as DNA, the CDR3 is TGTGCGAGCAACGCTCAGGCGGCCTGGGAGACCCAGTACTTC. Full variable domain (outside the CDR3, taken from reference TRBV2 and TRBJ2-5): EPEVTQTPSHQVTQMGQEVILRCVPISNHLYFYWYRQILGQKVEFLVSFYNNEISEKSEIFDDQFSVERPDGSNFTLKIRSTKLEDSAMYFCASNAQAAWETQYFGPGTRLLVL.

The table lists this clonotype with a few counts. The chain joins TRBV3-1 to TRBJ2-1; a possible D gene is TRBD2 (6 bases). V was trimmed by 8 bases and J by 7 bases, leaving 18 bases between them. The CDR3 contains 14 residues. The germline gives CDR1 LGHDT, CDR2 YNNKEL (reference sequence). The CDR3 here is CASPMGGDPNEQFF. The CDR3 DNA follows: TGTGCCAGCCCGATGGGGGGAGACCCAAATGAGCAGTTCTTC.

This clonotype has only one observation. This chain links TRBV7-6 with TRBJ1-2; 7 bases match TRBD1. Losses at the gene ends were 5 bases for V and 1 base for J; bases not matched to a gene: 7. CDR3 size: 15 residues. Looked up from germline, CDR1 is SGHVS and CDR2 is FNYEAQ. The CDR3 loop reads CASSEGQPINYGYTF. The CDR3 nucleotides read TGTGCCAGCAGCGAGGGACAGCCAATTAACTATGGCTACACCTTC.

V gene TRBV11-3 combines with J gene TRBJ2-7; the match to TRBD1 covers 9 bases. CDR3 size: 14 residues. Germline-derived CDR1 and CDR2 are SGHNT and YENEEA. Trimming took 4 bases from V and 5 from J; bases not matched to a gene: 6. CDR3 nucleotide sequence: TGTGCCAGCAGCTGGGACCGGGACAGGGACGAGCAGTACTTC. The encoded protein is CASSWDRDRDEQYF.

There are a few counts of this clonotype. V gene TRBV27 combines with J gene TRBJ1-1; no definite D call. CDR3 size: 15 residues. Germline V gene lookup returns CDR1 MNHEY and CDR2 SMNVEV (reference sequence). Deletions cut 2 bases from V and 1 base from J, with 11 bases between. The CDR3 spells CASSLRGNENTEAFF. The CDR3 DNA is TGTGCCAGCAGTTTACGAGGGAACGAGAACACTGAAGCTTTCTTT.

V and J are TRBV6-2 or TRBV6-3 and TRBJ2-1; 8 bases are a match to TRBD2. V lost 1 base, J lost 3 bases, and 14 bases stayed unmatched. Germline CDR1 reads MNHEY; CDR2 reads SVGEGT. The CDR3 consists of 19 residues. For the CDR3, the DNA is TGTGCCAGCAGTTACTGGGCTAGCGGGTTTGGAAGGGACTACAATGAGCAGTTCTTC. Translating it yields CASSYWASGFGRDYNEQFF.